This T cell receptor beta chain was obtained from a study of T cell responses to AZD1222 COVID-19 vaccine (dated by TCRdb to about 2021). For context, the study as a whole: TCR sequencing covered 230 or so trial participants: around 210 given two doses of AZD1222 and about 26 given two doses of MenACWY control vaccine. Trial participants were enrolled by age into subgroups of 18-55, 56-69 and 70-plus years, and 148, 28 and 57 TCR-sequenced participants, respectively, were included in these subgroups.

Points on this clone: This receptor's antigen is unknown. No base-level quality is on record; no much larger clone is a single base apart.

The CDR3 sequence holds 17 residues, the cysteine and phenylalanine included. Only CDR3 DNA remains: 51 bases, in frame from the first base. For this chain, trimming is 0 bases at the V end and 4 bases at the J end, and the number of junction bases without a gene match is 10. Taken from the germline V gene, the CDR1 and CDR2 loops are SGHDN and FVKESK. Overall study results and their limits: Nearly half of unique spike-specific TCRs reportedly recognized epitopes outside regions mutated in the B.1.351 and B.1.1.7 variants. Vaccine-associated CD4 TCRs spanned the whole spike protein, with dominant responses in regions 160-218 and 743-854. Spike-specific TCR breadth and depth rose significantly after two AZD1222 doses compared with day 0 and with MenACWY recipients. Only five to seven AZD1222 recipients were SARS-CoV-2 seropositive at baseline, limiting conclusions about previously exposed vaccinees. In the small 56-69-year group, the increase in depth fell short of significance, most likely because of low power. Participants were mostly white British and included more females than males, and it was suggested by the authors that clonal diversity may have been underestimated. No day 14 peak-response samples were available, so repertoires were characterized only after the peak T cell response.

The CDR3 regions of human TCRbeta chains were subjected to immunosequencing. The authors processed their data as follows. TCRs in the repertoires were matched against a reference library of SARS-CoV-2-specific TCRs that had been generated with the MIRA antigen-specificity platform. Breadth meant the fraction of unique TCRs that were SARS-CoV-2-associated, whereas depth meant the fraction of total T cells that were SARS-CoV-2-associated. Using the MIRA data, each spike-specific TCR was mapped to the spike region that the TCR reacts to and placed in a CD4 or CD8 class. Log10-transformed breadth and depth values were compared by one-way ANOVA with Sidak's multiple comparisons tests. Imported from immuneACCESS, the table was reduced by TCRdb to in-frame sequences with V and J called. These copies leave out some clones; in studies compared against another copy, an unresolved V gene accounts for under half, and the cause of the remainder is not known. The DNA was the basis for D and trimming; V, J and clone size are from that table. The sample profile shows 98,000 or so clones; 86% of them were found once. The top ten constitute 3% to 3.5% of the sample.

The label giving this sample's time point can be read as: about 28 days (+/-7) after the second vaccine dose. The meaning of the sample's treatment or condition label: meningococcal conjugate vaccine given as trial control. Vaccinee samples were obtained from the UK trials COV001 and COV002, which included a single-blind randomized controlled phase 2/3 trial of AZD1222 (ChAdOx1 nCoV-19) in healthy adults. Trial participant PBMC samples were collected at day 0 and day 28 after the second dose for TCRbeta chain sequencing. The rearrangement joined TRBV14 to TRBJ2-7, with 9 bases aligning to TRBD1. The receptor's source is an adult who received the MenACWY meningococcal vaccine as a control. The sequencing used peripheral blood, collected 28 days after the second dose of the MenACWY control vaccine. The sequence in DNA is TGTGCCAGCAGCCAAGATCGTGGGACAGGGTTCTTTTACGAGCAGTACTTC. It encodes CASSQDRGTGFFYEQYF.